The 27 T cell receptor beta chains below all came from one sample that was sequenced in a study of beta chain features in type 1 diabetes. TCRB transcripts that were expressed got sequenced, as all of the isolated RNA had been reverse transcribed. The assay was immunoSEQ multiplex PCR, and TCRdb's table has in-frame clones only and misses some. The sample lists about 620,000 clones, roughly a sixth occurring once. Specimen: naive CD4+ T cells from blood. The receptors were sampled from a young man in good health.

J is TRBJ1-5 and V is TRBV4-3; tentatively, D is TRBD1 (6 bases). The CDR3 length is 16 residues. Trimming shortened V by 1 base and J by 2 bases, and 12 bases separated the two germline ends. Looked up from germline, CDR1 is LGHNA and CDR2 is YSLEER. CDR3 residues: CASSQAAGGGNQPQHF. The DNA of the CDR3 is TGCGCCAGCAGCCAAGCCGCGGGGGGCGGCAATCAGCCCCAGCATTTT.

This clone was observed a few times. The chain is built from TRBV14 and TRBJ2-1, with 9 bases that match TRBD1. J lost 7 bases, V lost 2 bases, and 9 bases had no gene match. Germline-derived CDR1 and CDR2 are SGHDN and FVKESK. This CDR3 spans 16 amino acids. This CDR3 is CASSQNYRGRFNEQFF. CDR3 sequence (DNA): TGTGCCAGCAGCCAAAACTACAGGGGGCGCTTTAATGAGCAGTTCTTC. The full variable domain, in which reference TRBV14 and TRBJ2-1 provide the parts outside the CDR3, is EAGVTQFPSHSVIEKGQTVTLRCDPISGHDNLYWYRRVMGKEIKFLLHFVKESKQDESGMPNNRFLAERTGGTYSTLKVQPAELEDSGVYFCASSQNYRGRFNEQFFGPGTRLTVL.

Concerning this clone itself: A read error may produce the germline difference seen at one junction end. The rearrangement joins TRBV18 to TRBJ2-7; D remains unclear. The germline gives CDR1 KGHSH, CDR2 LQKENI. The CDR3 runs 13 residues. CDR3 nucleotides: TGTGCCAGCTCCCCACCTCAGCAGGACGAGCAGTACTTC. This codes for CASSPPQQDEQYF.

The rearrangement uses TRBV7-3 and TRBJ1-2, with D possibly being TRBD1 (6 bases). CDR3 size: 13 residues. Germline CDR1 is SGHTA and CDR2 is FQGTGA. V was trimmed by 2 bases and J by 7 bases, leaving 11 bases between them. The CDR3 here is CASSLGRGGGYTF. The CDR3 DNA follows: TGTGCCAGCAGCTTAGGCAGGGGAGGTGGCTACACCTTC.

This clone was observed a handful of times. The chain uses TRBV29-1 and TRBJ1-1, with D perhaps TRBD1 (5 bases). The CDR3 consists of 12 residues. Trimming stripped 6 bases from V and 4 bases from J, with 12 bases between. Germline-derived CDR1 and CDR2 are SQVTM and ANQGSEA. The CDR3 loop is CSVAGVSTEAFF. The CDR3 coding sequence is TGCAGCGTCGCGGGGGTTAGCACTGAAGCTTTCTTT.

This clone was observed a handful of times. The chain couples TRBV9 to TRBJ2-1; D is unresolved. Germline-derived CDR1 and CDR2 are SGDLS and YYNGEE. V was trimmed by 2 bases and J by 1 base, leaving 10 bases between them. The CDR3 loop spans 15 amino acids. In DNA form, the CDR3 reads TGTGCCAGCAGCGTTCTTTCCACTTCCTACAATGAGCAGTTCTTC. Protein sequence: CASSVLSTSYNEQFF.

CDR3 nucleotides: TGCGCCAGCAGCCGGTCAGGGGAAGGCACTGAAGCTTTCTTT. Translated, it gives CASSRSGEGTEAFF. V usage is TRBV5-1 and J usage is TRBJ1-1, with a possible D match to TRBD1 (6 bases). CDR1 is SGHRS, CDR2 YFSETQ, per germline. Trimming took off 4 bases at V and 4 bases at J, with 14 bases between the two ends. The CDR3 length is 14 residues.

V gene TRBV5-1 combines with J gene TRBJ1-4; D ambiguous. The CDR3 sequence is 15 residues long. V gave up 4 bases and J gave up 2 bases, with 12 bases separating them. Germline CDR1 and CDR2: SGHRS and YFSETQ. CDR3 sequence: CASSPPGNTNEKLFF. For the CDR3, the DNA is TGCGCCAGCAGCCCCCCGGGGAACACTAATGAAAAACTGTTTTTT.

This clone was seen repeatedly, ten times or more. The chain carries TRBV9 and TRBJ2-3; D possibly corresponds to TRBD2 (6 bases). Germline assignment: CDR1 SGDLS and CDR2 YYNGEE. Trimming took 4 bases from V and 2 from J, leaving 17 bases between them. The CDR3 has 16 residues. The CDR3 DNA reads TGTGCCAGCAGCCTTGGGGGTAGCGGTTCCACAGATACGCAGTATTTT. Its protein is CASSLGGSGSTDTQYF.

V gene TRBV5-1 combines with J gene TRBJ1-6, with 9 positions matching TRBD1. The V segment lost 4 bases and the J segment 9 bases; nucleotides outside the gene matches: 11. Germline-derived CDR1 and CDR2 are SGHRS and YFSETQ. The CDR3 is 16 residues long. The CDR3 loop is CASSPNQDRGSSPLHF. CDR3 coding DNA: TGCGCCAGCAGCCCAAACCAGGACAGGGGTAGTTCACCCCTCCACTTT.

This clone has at least ten counts. The CDR3, as DNA: TGTGCCAGCAGCGGACAGGCTACCTCCTACAATGAGCAGTTCTTC. It codes for CASSGQATSYNEQFF. The chain combines TRBV5-4 with TRBJ2-1; TRBD1 matches 7 bases. The germline V gene encodes CDR1 SGHNT and CDR2 YYREEE (reference sequence). The CDR3 is made up of 15 amino acids. With 4 bases clipped from V and 0 bases from J, the junction kept 4 bases outside the gene matches.

V is TRBV28 and J is TRBJ2-7, with 7 bases identical to TRBD1. Trimming cost V 7 bases and J 2 bases; bases outside gene matches: 8. This CDR3 region has 14 residues. Germline CDR1 reads MDHEN; CDR2 reads SYDVKM. CDR3 sequence: CASTGKGATYEQYF. CDR3 nucleotide sequence: TGTGCCAGCACCGGGAAGGGGGCAACCTACGAGCAGTACTTC.

The chain joins TRBV5-4 to TRBJ2-2; 7 positions match TRBD2. Germline CDR1 SGHNT, CDR2 YYREEE (reference sequence). The V and J ends lost 4 bases and 7 bases, in that order; junction bases with no gene match: 16. CDR3 length: 17 amino acids. The CDR3 region is CASSRLADLLRDGELFF. CDR3 nucleotides: TGTGCCAGCAGCCGCCTAGCGGACCTATTGAGGGACGGGGAGCTGTTTTTT.

About this clone itself: Different DNA sequences within this sample yield the same CDR3. The chain combines TRBV19 with TRBJ2-4, with D unclear. Germline V gene sequence: CDR1 LNHDA, CDR2 SQIVND (reference sequence). This CDR3 comprises 15 residues. Trimming took off 3 bases at V and 0 bases at J, with 9 bases between the two ends. CDR3 bases: TGTGCCAGTAGTATTGGGTCGTTAGCCAAAAACATTCAGTACTTC. Amino acids: CASSIGSLAKNIQYF.

The chain combines TRBV7-2 with TRBJ1-2; no reliable D call. The CDR3 totals 14 residues. In germline, CDR1 is SGHTA, CDR2 FQGNSA. Between the trimmed V and J ends, which lost 3 bases and 4 bases, there was a span of 12 bases. The DNA for the CDR3 is TGTGCCAGCAGCTTGTCACTTAGTTCCTATGGCTACACCTTC. It is translated as CASSLSLSSYGYTF.

The rearrangement uses TRBV30 and TRBJ1-1, with 8 bases lining up with TRBD1. Germline V lookup: CDR1 GTSNPN, CDR2 SVGIG (reference sequence). This CDR3 has 13 amino acids. V lost 3 bases to trimming and J lost 6 bases; unmatched junction nucleotides: 6. The CDR3 sequence is CAWRGQGIAEAFF. CDR3 nucleotides: TGTGCCTGGAGAGGACAGGGAATAGCTGAAGCTTTCTTT. Using reference TRBV30 and TRBJ1-1 for the parts outside the CDR3, the full variable domain is SQTIHQWPATLVQPVGSPLSLECTVEGTSNPNLYWYRQAAGRGLQLLFYSVGIGQISSEVPQNLSASRPQDRQFILSSKKLLLSDSGFYLCAWRGQGIAEAFFGQGTRLTVV.

This clone occurred a few times. In the same sample, other DNA sequences code for this CDR3. The V gene is TRBV29-1, the J gene TRBJ2-7, with D possibly being TRBD1 (6 bases). The CDR3 is 11 amino acids. The germline CDR1 and CDR2 sequences are SQVTM and ANQGSEA. The ends were cut back, 4 bases at V and 3 bases at J, with 7 bases in the middle. For the CDR3, the DNA is TGCAGCGTTGCGGACAGCTACGAGCAGTACTTC. This gives the protein CSVADSYEQYF.

This clone was observed a few times. This chain uses TRBV9 with TRBJ2-1, with D tentatively TRBD2 (6 bases). Trimming pared 3 bases from V and 0 bases from J, leaving 13 bases between. Germline CDR1 SGDLS, CDR2 YYNGEE. CDR3 length equals 16 residues. CDR3 in amino acids: CASSALAVSSYNEQFF. CDR3 sequence (DNA): TGTGCCAGCAGCGCTTTAGCGGTTAGCTCCTACAATGAGCAGTTCTTC.

This clone was seen more than once but under ten times. The rearrangement links TRBV25-1 to TRBJ2-3; 7 positions match TRBD2. V dropped 4 bases and J dropped 2; count of bases not matched to a gene: 3. Looked up from germline, CDR1 is MGHDK and CDR2 is SYGVNS. The CDR3 length is 14 residues. CDR3 nucleotides: TGTGCCAGCAGTGCGGGAGGATCCACAGATACGCAGTATTTT. It translates to CASSAGGSTDTQYF.

This clone was counted a few times. An end of the junction differs from the germline gene, which may be a read error. This rearrangement joins TRBV6-5 to TRBJ2-3; D unclear. This CDR3 contains 12 residues. Germline V lookup: CDR1 MNHEY, CDR2 SVGAGI. The CDR3: CASSNSADTQYF. The CDR3 DNA sequence: TGTGCCAGCAGTAACTCGGCAGATACGCAGTATTTT.

The rearrangement joins TRBV28 to TRBJ2-1; 10 bases fit TRBD1. Germline values: CDR1 MDHEN, CDR2 SYDVKM. Trimming took 6 bases from V and 3 from J; bases not matched to a gene: 8. The CDR3 is 16 residues long. The CDR3 spells CASREAGTGVYNEQFF. The DNA for the CDR3 is TGTGCCAGCAGAGAGGCCGGGACAGGGGTCTACAATGAGCAGTTCTTC.

This clone has a single count. The chain combines TRBV11-2 with TRBJ2-1; possibly TRBD1 or TRBD2 for D (6 bases each). The CDR3 runs 12 residues. V was cut by 6 bases and J by 10 bases, with 13 bases left in between. CDR1 and CDR2 (germline): SGHAT, FQNNGV. The chain's CDR3 is CASRIGGREQFF. The CDR3 DNA reads TGTGCCAGCAGAATAGGGGGGAGAGAGCAGTTCTTC. Variable domain in full (rest from reference TRBV11-2 and TRBJ2-1): EAGVAQSPRYKIIEKRQSVAFWCNPISGHATLYWYQQILGQGPKLLIQFQNNGVVDDSQLPKDRFSAERLKGVDSTLKIQPAKLEDSAVYLCASRIGGREQFFGPGTRLTVL.

This clone occurred a few times. The V call is TRBV5-6, the J call TRBJ1-2; D gene ambiguous. Trimming stripped 1 base from V and 3 bases from J, with 13 bases between. CDR3 length: 15 amino acids. CDR1 and CDR2 (germline): SGHDT, YYEEEE. CDR3 nucleotide sequence: TGTGCCAGCAGCTTGAGCGGGTGGTCGGACTATGGCTACACCTTC. It translates to CASSLSGWSDYGYTF.

The chain joins TRBV27 to TRBJ1-2; the D is unclear. V lost 5 bases and J 1 base, leaving 14 bases between the germline ends. The CDR3 is 15 amino acids. Germline V lookup: CDR1 MNHEY, CDR2 SMNVEV (reference sequence). The CDR3 DNA follows: TGTGCCAGCAGTCGTCGATTACAGCTTAACTATGGCTACACCTTC. Translation: CASSRRLQLNYGYTF.

The V call is TRBV28, the J call TRBJ2-5; the D gene is possibly TRBD1 (5 bases). The germline CDR1 and CDR2 sequences are MDHEN and SYDVKM. Between the trimmed V and J ends, which lost 2 bases and 4 bases, there was a span of 11 bases. CDR3 size: 14 residues. The CDR3 reads CASSLGAIRETQYF. The CDR3 region has the DNA TGTGCCAGCAGTTTAGGGGCGATTCGAGAGACCCAGTACTTC.

This clone was detected a few times. The V and J genes are TRBV28 and TRBJ2-7, with unresolved D. The CDR3 has 11 amino acids. Deletions cut 5 bases from V and 7 bases from J, with 9 bases between. Looked up from germline, CDR1 is MDHEN and CDR2 is SYDVKM. CDR3 protein: CASSLRQEQYF. DNA of the CDR3: TGTGCCAGCAGTCTACGACAAGAGCAGTACTTC.

The DNA for the CDR3 is TGCAGCGCTTCTAAAGGGTTCTGGAACACTGAAGCTTTCTTT. Translating it yields CSASKGFWNTEAFF. The V gene is TRBV29-1, the J gene TRBJ1-1; D is uncertain. Germline lookup yields CDR1 SQVTM and CDR2 ANQGSEA. Trimming took off 7 bases at V and 1 base at J, with 16 bases between the two ends. This CDR3 comprises 14 residues.